In this sample, the clone carrying this T cell receptor beta chain turned up a few times. Its specificity is unknown. All donors provided no fewer than one pre-ART and no fewer than two post-ART PBMC samples. The record originates from a study of long-term antiretroviral therapy in people with HIV. The study, taken as a whole, reports: Clonotypes expanded prior to ART showed repertoire dominance at all sampled time points. HIV repertoires had narrower CDR3 length ranges than controls.

At survey level, the immunoSEQ assay was run in its v3.0 version. Profiling relied on immunoSEQ multiplex PCR, and the TCRdb table lists in-frame clones only, not all of them. The data hold about 30,000 clones, with roughly 84% observed a single time. Germline assignment: CDR1 SNHLY and CDR2 FYNNEI. The CDR3 runs 13 residues. V gave up 3 bases and J gave up 8 bases, with 13 bases separating them. Specimen: unsorted PBMCs, collected 3 years after starting antiretroviral therapy. This TCR was sampled from a man aged 35 to 55 with HIV. This chain links TRBV2 with TRBJ1-2; D uncertain. The CDR3 nucleotides read TGTGCCAGCAGTGACGTCTCAGGTTCGGGCTACACCTTC. It is translated as CASSDVSGSGYTF.